This TCR beta chain was identified during a study of blood T cell repertoires in COVID-19. CDR3 length: 15 residues. The trim removed 5 bases at V and 0 bases at J, leaving 6 bases unmatched. The germline V gene encodes CDR1 MNHEY and CDR2 SVGAGI. Clones were read by immunoSEQ multiplex PCR, and TCRdb kept only the in-frame ones, dropping some. The sample holds 150,000 to 200,000 clones; approximately 80% are singletons and the top ten take around 6%. The J gene is TRBJ1-2, the V gene TRBV6-5; 7 nucleotides line up with TRBD1. This TCR derives from a man aged 35 to 55 who had recovered from COVID-19. Sequenced: PBMCs or T cells enriched from blood (not recorded which). DNA for the CDR3: TGTGCCAGCAGTCATCCCGACAGGGCTAACTATGGCTACACCTTC. Translating it yields CASSHPDRANYGYTF.